What follows are 27 T cell receptor beta chains derived from one specimen sequenced in a study of cytomegalovirus exposure and HLA in healthy donors. Both 60 Vbeta primers and 13 Jbeta primers went into the PCR. Clones were read by immunoSEQ multiplex PCR, and TCRdb kept only the in-frame ones, dropping some. The sample records approximately 96,000 clones, 74% being singletons. Sequencing was done on a sample of PBMCs. The receptors shown here come from a male donor in good health and CMV-seronegative.

The V call is TRBV29-1, the J call TRBJ1-2; D is perhaps TRBD1 (6 bases). The germline gives CDR1 SQVTM, CDR2 ANQGSEA. CDR3 length: 13 residues. The V gene lost 2 bases and the J gene lost 1 base, with 8 bases spanning the gap. CDR3 region: CSVERRGNYGYTF. As DNA, the CDR3 is TGCAGCGTTGAACGCAGGGGTAACTATGGCTACACCTTC.

The V gene is TRBV4-1, the J gene TRBJ2-6; 9 bases are a match to TRBD1. The CDR3 contains 16 residues. V lost 3 bases and J lost 1; bases outside the gene matches: 1. Germline V lookup: CDR1 MGHRA, CDR2 YSYEKL. The CDR3 nucleotides read TGCGCCAGCAGCCAGGGACAGGGTTCTGGGGCCAACGTCCTGACTTTC. Its translation: CASSQGQGSGANVLTF.

The genes are TRBV28 and TRBJ1-1; D remains ambiguous. Trimming took 8 bases from V and 0 from J, leaving 10 bases between them. Germline V gene lookup returns CDR1 MDHEN and CDR2 SYDVKM. The CDR3 length is 13 residues. In DNA, the CDR3 is TGTGCCAGCTTGGCATACATGAACACTGAAGCTTTCTTT. It translates to CASLAYMNTEAFF.

This clone appeared a single time. The chain recombines TRBV29-1 with TRBJ2-2, with 7 bases identical to TRBD1. Germline lookup yields CDR1 SQVTM and CDR2 ANQGSEA. This CDR3 has 22 residues. V dropped 1 base and J dropped 1; count of bases not matched to a gene: 24. CDR3 sequence: CSVEAIRRAHRGRAENTGELFF. As DNA, the CDR3 is TGCAGCGTTGAAGCCATAAGACGTGCTCACAGGGGAAGGGCTGAGAACACCGGGGAGCTGTTTTTT.

The rearrangement links TRBV11-3 to TRBJ2-7, with a tentative D call TRBD1 (6 bases). CDR1 is SGHNT and CDR2 is YENEEA in the germline V gene. The CDR3 is made up of 15 amino acids. The V end lost 5 bases, the J end lost 5 bases, and 19 bases lay between the germline ends. The CDR3 reads CASSRTAGGFDEQYF. The CDR3 DNA reads as TGTGCCAGCAGCCGGACAGCTGGGGGTTTTGACGAGCAGTACTTC.

CDR3 nucleotide sequence: TGTGCCAGCAGCAGGACAGGGTTAGGCGGCTACACCTTC. This translates into CASSRTGLGGYTF. V and J are TRBV9 and TRBJ1-2; TRBD1 agrees at 8 bases. J gave up 8 bases and V 4 bases, and 7 bases lay outside the gene matches. CDR3 length: 13 amino acids. Germline V gives CDR1 SGDLS, CDR2 YYNGEE.

The J gene is TRBJ1-4, the V gene TRBV4-3; D gene ambiguous. The CDR3 loop spans 13 amino acids. Germline V gives CDR1 LGHNA, CDR2 YSLEER. Trimming left V 0 bases short and J 5 bases short, with 4 bases between. This chain's CDR3 is CASSQDSNEKLFF. CDR3 in DNA: TGCGCCAGCAGCCAAGATTCGAATGAAAAACTGTTTTTT.

V usage is TRBV4-1 and J usage is TRBJ2-5; D is ambiguous. The CDR3 length is 15 residues. Germline CDR1 MGHRA, CDR2 YSYEKL. Deletions cut 0 bases from V and 3 bases from J, with 11 bases between. CDR3 residues: CASSQDLRPKETQYF. The CDR3 DNA reads TGCGCCAGCAGCCAAGATCTGCGGCCTAAAGAGACCCAGTACTTC.

The rearrangement joins TRBV15 to TRBJ2-7, with D maybe TRBD2 (5 bases). This CDR3 comprises 15 residues. The V gene lost 1 base and the J gene lost 8 bases, with 18 bases spanning the gap. In germline, CDR1 is LNHNV, CDR2 YYDKDF (reference sequence). The CDR3 loop reads CATSRGGLDPTQQYF. The DNA of the CDR3 is TGTGCCACCAGCAGAGGCGGGTTGGACCCTACCCAGCAGTACTTC.

Here the CDR3 reads CASSPPGQGNTGELFF. The CDR3 region has the DNA TGCGCCAGCAGCCCCCCGGGACAGGGGAACACCGGGGAGCTGTTTTTT. The gene calls are TRBV5-1 and TRBJ2-2; 9 bases match TRBD1. V dropped 4 bases and J dropped 1; count of bases not matched to a gene: 5. The CDR3 covers 16 residues. Looked up from germline, CDR1 is SGHRS and CDR2 is YFSETQ.

V is TRBV5-4 and J is TRBJ2-5; possible D gene TRBD2, 6 bases. CDR3 size: 14 residues. Germline V lookup: CDR1 SGHNT, CDR2 YYREEE (reference sequence). V was clipped by 3 bases and J by 1 base, with 10 bases between them. CDR3 region: CASSSGSSQETQYF. The CDR3 DNA sequence: TGTGCCAGCAGCTCCGGGAGTTCCCAAGAGACCCAGTACTTC.

The J gene is TRBJ2-1, the V gene TRBV14; TRBD1 agrees at 8 bases. The CDR3 spans 15 residues. Trimming cost V 1 base and J 5 bases; bases outside gene matches: 4. Per the germline V gene, CDR1 is SGHDN and CDR2 is FVKESK. The CDR3 DNA follows: TGTGCCAGCAGCCAAGTTGACAGGGGCAACAATGAGCAGTTCTTC. It specifies CASSQVDRGNNEQFF.

The chain is built from TRBV6-5 and TRBJ1-5; weak D call: TRBD1 (5 bases). The V and J ends lost 6 bases and 2 bases respectively, with 14 bases between them. The CDR3 sequence is 15 residues long. Germline loops: CDR1 MNHEY, CDR2 SVGAGI. CDR3 coding DNA: TGTGCCAGCAGCCAAACAGGTTGGGGCAATCAGCCCCAGCATTTT. This sequence encodes CASSQTGWGNQPQHF.

The chain couples TRBV14 to TRBJ2-3; 7 positions agree with TRBD2. In germline, CDR1 is SGHDN, CDR2 FVKESK. The CDR3 spans 16 residues. V shed 0 bases, J shed 2 bases, and the junction held 5 bases outside the gene matches. The CDR3 DNA sequence: TGTGCCAGCAGCCAAGATCGTAGCGGGCACACAGATACGCAGTATTTT. Its protein product is CASSQDRSGHTDTQYF.

This chain connects TRBV5-4 to TRBJ2-7; weak D call: TRBD2 (6 bases). This CDR3 is built from 15 residues. The germline V gene has CDR1 SGHNT and CDR2 YYREEE (reference sequence). V gave up 0 bases and J gave up 1 base, with 11 bases separating them. The CDR3 DNA is TGTGCCAGCAGCTTGGGGCTAGCGCCTTCCTACGAGCAGTACTTC. Amino acid sequence: CASSLGLAPSYEQYF.

The table lists this clone with a few counts. The chain links TRBV7-2 to TRBJ2-5; 13 bases line up with TRBD2. The germline gives CDR1 SGHTA, CDR2 FQGNSA. The V and J ends lost 6 bases and 5 bases, in that order; junction bases with no gene match: 12. The CDR3 runs to 17 residues. CDR3 residues: CASRWTSGSQLGETQYF. CDR3 DNA sequence: TGTGCCAGCAGGTGGACTAGCGGGAGCCAACTAGGGGAGACCCAGTACTTC.

The J gene is TRBJ2-3, the V gene TRBV11-2; D is possibly TRBD2 (6 bases). The CDR3 consists of 15 residues. Germline assignment: CDR1 SGHAT and CDR2 FQNNGV. The V and J ends lost 1 base and 0 bases respectively, with 8 bases between them. The DNA for the CDR3 is TGTGCCAGCAGCTTAGCGGGGGAGAGCACAGATACGCAGTATTTT. This encodes CASSLAGESTDTQYF.

A few counts support this clone. The gene calls are TRBV7-2 and TRBJ2-3; 7 positions match TRBD2. The germline gives CDR1 SGHTA, CDR2 FQGNSA. This CDR3 contains 12 residues. The ends lost 4 bases at V and 14 bases at J; junction bases unmatched: 9. The CDR3 sequence: CASSSQPRGGYF. CDR3 nucleotides: TGTGCCAGCAGCTCGCAGCCGCGCGGGGGGTATTTT.

This chain connects TRBV6-5 to TRBJ2-3; D possibly corresponds to TRBD2 (5 bases). Trimming stripped 6 bases from V and 6 bases from J, with 13 bases between. Germline CDR1 is MNHEY and CDR2 is SVGAGI. The CDR3 length is 13 residues. The CDR3 sequence: CASRQDRGDTQYF. Written as DNA, the CDR3 is TGTGCCAGCAGGCAAGACCGAGGGGATACGCAGTATTTT.

This clone was seen a handful of times. The chain recombines TRBV4-1 with TRBJ2-6, with 15 bases fitting TRBD2. This CDR3 contains 19 residues. CDR1 is MGHRA, CDR2 YSYEKL, per germline. J gave up 0 bases and V 4 bases, and 4 bases lay outside the gene matches. DNA for the CDR3: TGCGCCAGCAGCCGGGAGGGACTAGCGGGAGGCTCTGGGGCCAACGTCCTGACTTTC. Residues: CASSREGLAGGSGANVLTF.

The J gene is TRBJ2-4, the V gene TRBV4-1, with TRBD2 identical over 10 bases. From germline, CDR1 is MGHRA and CDR2 YSYEKL. V lost 5 bases and J lost 12; bases outside the gene matches: 7. The CDR3 runs to 13 residues. For the CDR3, the DNA is TGCGCCAGCAGCTCGGGACTAGCGTGCTATCAGTACTTC. Translated, it gives CASSSGLACYQYF.

This clone was seen more than once but under ten times. This rearrangement joins TRBV6-6 to TRBJ2-3, with D possibly TRBD2 on 6 matching bases. This CDR3 region has 14 residues. Trimming cost V 6 bases and J 0 bases, with 10 bases left between them. Germline V gene lookup returns CDR1 MNHNY and CDR2 SVGAGI (reference sequence). As DNA, the CDR3 is TGTGCCAGCAGGCGGGGATCTAGCACAGATACGCAGTATTTT. Translation gives CASRRGSSTDTQYF.

The chain has TRBV29-1 and TRBJ2-3; 8 bases match TRBD1. J lost 4 bases, V lost 4 bases, and 13 bases had no gene match. The CDR3 is made up of 16 amino acids. Germline values: CDR1 SQVTM, CDR2 ANQGSEA. The CDR3 loop is CSVGTGKSSVPDTQYF. The DNA for the CDR3 is TGCAGCGTTGGGACAGGGAAAAGTTCGGTTCCAGATACGCAGTATTTT.

This clone was observed a single time. V usage is TRBV10-3 and J usage is TRBJ2-2; D not certain. V lost 5 bases to trimming and J lost 8 bases, with 9 bases between them. Germline CDR1 is ENHRY and CDR2 is SYGVKD. The CDR3 runs 12 residues. In DNA, the CDR3 is TGTGCCATCAGTCCCCCGAGGGGGGAGCTGTTTTTT. It codes for CAISPPRGELFF.

The chain has TRBV5-4 and TRBJ2-6; TRBD1 might be the D (6 bases). V lost 4 bases to trimming and J lost 4 bases, with 18 bases between them. Germline V gene sequence: CDR1 SGHNT, CDR2 YYREEE (reference sequence). The CDR3 runs 17 residues. CDR3 loop: CASSVWTAFGGANVLTF. The CDR3 bases are TGTGCCAGCAGCGTATGGACAGCCTTCGGGGGGGCCAACGTCCTGACTTTC.

The rearrangement joins TRBV15 to TRBJ2-7; weak D call: TRBD1 (5 bases). The germline gives CDR1 LNHNV, CDR2 YYDKDF (reference sequence). V was shortened by 1 base and J by 2 bases, with 18 bases between the two germline ends. CDR3 size: 17 residues. CDR3 in amino acids: CATSRVPPLTGTYEQYF. The CDR3 DNA reads TGTGCCACCAGCAGAGTACCCCCACTAACAGGTACCTACGAGCAGTACTTC. The entire variable domain, with the rest obtained from reference TRBV15 and TRBJ2-7, is as follows: DAMVIQNPRYQVTQFGKPVTLSCSQTLNHNVMYWYQQKSSQAPKLLFHYYDKDFNNEADTPDNFQSRRPNTSFCFLDIRSPGLGDTAMYLCATSRVPPLTGTYEQYFGPGTRLTVT.

This chain links TRBV9 with TRBJ2-7, with 7 bases aligning to TRBD1. This CDR3 contains 14 residues. The germline V gene has CDR1 SGDLS and CDR2 YYNGEE. V lost 2 bases, J lost 4 bases, and 6 bases stayed unmatched. The CDR3 DNA follows: TGTGCCAGCAGCGTGGGACAGTTACCTTACGAGCAGTACTTC. Amino acid sequence: CASSVGQLPYEQYF.